The 21 T cell receptor beta chains reported below all come from one sample, sequenced in a study of shared clonotypes between healthy human individuals. Naive CD8 cells lacked CD45RO, underwent positive selection for CCR7 and left out terminally differentiated effector memory CD45RA+ cells. Produced via immunoSEQ multiplex PCR; TCRdb's table is partial and in-frame only. The sample holds around 2,000,000 clones, just over 90% seen once. The specimen sequenced was naive CD8+ T cells from PBMCs. The source of these receptors is a man aged 18 to 29 in good health. Some clones in this sample may be carry-over from other donors' samples.

V is TRBV29-1 and J is TRBJ1-2; D remains ambiguous. V gave up 8 bases and J gave up 8 bases, with 15 bases separating them. Germline CDR1 is SQVTM and CDR2 is ANQGSEA. The CDR3 has 11 residues. The CDR3 sequence: CSLQDVGGYTF. CDR3 DNA: TGCAGCCTCCAAGACGTGGGGGGCTACACCTTC.

The chain is built from TRBV2 and TRBJ1-5, with 8 bases matching TRBD1. Germline loops: CDR1 SNHLY, CDR2 FYNNEI. There are 15 residues in the CDR3. Trimming removed 5 bases from V and 4 bases from J; junction bases left unmatched: 7. The CDR3 bases are TGTGCCAGCAGTTCCGACAGGGGCCGGAATCAGCCCCAGCATTTT. Translation gives CASSSDRGRNQPQHF.

J is TRBJ1-5 and V is TRBV18; D is undetermined. Per the germline V gene, CDR1 is KGHSH and CDR2 is LQKENI. Deletions cut 3 bases from V and 4 bases from J, with 10 bases between. This CDR3 comprises 14 residues. CDR3 in DNA: TGTGCCAGCTCACCCGACACGTATAATCAGCCCCAGCATTTT. Translated, it gives CASSPDTYNQPQHF.

On this clone itself: Other DNA sequences in this specimen translate into the identical CDR3. J is TRBJ2-7 and V is TRBV28; D call uncertain. Germline V lookup: CDR1 MDHEN, CDR2 SYDVKM. The CDR3 contains 13 residues. Between the trimmed V and J ends, which lost 2 bases and 0 bases, there was a span of 5 bases. The DNA of the CDR3 is TGTGCCAGCAGTTTACCCGACTCCTACGAGCAGTACTTC. Translating gives CASSLPDSYEQYF. The full variable domain, with the rest looked up from reference TRBV28 and TRBJ2-7, is DVKVTQSSRYLVKRTGEKVFLECVQDMDHENMFWYRQDPGLGLRLIYFSYDVKMKEKGDIPEGYSVSREKKERFSLILESASTNQTSMYLCASSLPDSYEQYFGPGTRLTVT.

A remark on this clone: Distinct nucleotide sequences in the sample also encode this CDR3. This chain uses TRBV2 with TRBJ2-1; a weak D match, TRBD2 (5 bases). The CDR3 spans 14 residues. V lost 2 bases, J lost 5 bases, and 10 bases lay in between. In germline, CDR1 is SNHLY, CDR2 FYNNEI. CDR3 sequence: CASSERRLDNEQFF. CDR3 nucleotides: TGTGCCAGCAGTGAAAGGAGGCTGGACAATGAGCAGTTCTTC.

The table lists this clone with a count of one. The rearrangement links TRBV7-2 to TRBJ2-7; 8 positions match TRBD2. After removal of 2 bases from V and 6 bases from J, the junction contained 12 bases not matched to a gene. Per the germline V gene, CDR1 is SGHTA and CDR2 is FQGNSA. The CDR3 length is 16 residues. The CDR3 protein is CASSLLAGSHVSEQYF. The CDR3 bases are TGTGCCAGCAGCTTACTAGCGGGCAGTCACGTCTCCGAGCAGTACTTC.

The rearrangement uses TRBV15 and TRBJ1-4; 11 nucleotides line up with TRBD1. This CDR3 contains 17 residues. Germline V gene data show CDR1 as LNHNV and CDR2 as YYDKDF (reference sequence). The V and J ends lost 3 bases and 5 bases, in that order; junction bases with no gene match: 8. CDR3 residues: CATSRRGQGAENEKLFF. In nucleotides, the CDR3 is TGTGCCACCAGCAGGCGAGGACAGGGGGCCGAAAATGAAAAACTGTTTTTT.

The chain joins TRBV28 to TRBJ2-2; possible D gene TRBD1, 5 bases. From germline, CDR1 is MDHEN and CDR2 SYDVKM. Trimming removed 2 bases at V and 4 bases at J, with 17 bases between. CDR3 size: 17 residues. The CDR3 sequence is CASSLGVGARTTGELFF. In DNA, the CDR3 is TGTGCCAGCAGTTTAGGGGTTGGGGCTAGGACCACCGGGGAGCTGTTTTTT.

Only one count was recorded for this clone. This chain connects TRBV4-3 to TRBJ2-1, with 9 bases identical to TRBD2. Germline CDR1 LGHNA, CDR2 YSLEER. J was trimmed by 6 bases and V by 0 bases; bases with no gene match: 15. This CDR3 is 19 amino acids long. The CDR3 DNA sequence: TGCGCCAGCAGCCAAGATGGGACCCCGACTAGCGGAATCCTCAATGAGCAGTTCTTC. This sequence encodes CASSQDGTPTSGILNEQFF.

V and J are TRBV11-2 and TRBJ2-1; D ambiguous. Germline values: CDR1 SGHAT, CDR2 FQNNGV. The length of the CDR3 is 14 residues. With 0 bases removed from V and 5 bases from J, the gap between germline ends came to 8 bases. CDR3 protein: CASSLEWTDNEQFF. The CDR3 nucleotides are TGTGCCAGCAGCTTAGAATGGACCGACAATGAGCAGTTCTTC.

V usage is TRBV7-6 and J usage is TRBJ2-2, with D possibly TRBD2 on 7 matching bases. V lost 5 bases and J 6 bases, leaving 28 bases between the germline ends. CDR1 and CDR2 from the germline V gene are SGHVS and FNYEAQ. The CDR3 consists of 19 residues. CDR3 DNA: TGTGCCAGCAGCCAAATCACGGGGGGCCCTTATAAAGGGCCCGGGGAGCTGTTTTTT. Its protein is CASSQITGGPYKGPGELFF.

V gene TRBV7-9 combines with J gene TRBJ2-5, with D hard to call. V was cut by 4 bases and J by 5 bases, with 23 bases left in between. The germline V gene encodes CDR1 SEHNR and CDR2 FQNEAQ (reference sequence). CDR3 length: 17 amino acids. The CDR3 region is CASSSPRPVPAQETQYF. The CDR3 bases are TGTGCCAGCAGCTCCCCCCGACCCGTCCCCGCTCAGGAGACCCAGTACTTC.

This sequence joins TRBV14 and TRBJ1-3; no firm D call. Germline V gene lookup returns CDR1 SGHDN and CDR2 FVKESK. This CDR3 is built from 16 residues. Trimming stripped 0 bases from V and 4 bases from J, with 13 bases between. The CDR3, as DNA: TGTGCCAGCAGCCAAGATCTCAGTAATTCGGGAAACACCATATATTTT. It encodes CASSQDLSNSGNTIYF. The full variable domain, in which reference TRBV14 and TRBJ1-3 provide the parts outside the CDR3, is EAGVTQFPSHSVIEKGQTVTLRCDPISGHDNLYWYRRVMGKEIKFLLHFVKESKQDESGMPNNRFLAERTGGTYSTLKVQPAELEDSGVYFCASSQDLSNSGNTIYFGEGSWLTVV.

The rearrangement uses TRBV4-1 and TRBJ1-1; 7 nucleotides match TRBD1. Germline CDR1 and CDR2: MGHRA and YSYEKL. V was clipped by 1 base and J by 6 bases; unmatched bases: 5. The CDR3 consists of 14 residues. CDR3 coding DNA: TGCGCCAGCAGCCAAGTGACAGGGCTCCCTGAAGCTTTCTTT. Encoded protein: CASSQVTGLPEAFF.

The V and J genes are TRBV9 and TRBJ1-3; 7 bases line up with TRBD1. Germline trimming cut 3 bases from V and 3 bases from J; bases unmatched to any gene: 6. CDR1 and CDR2 (germline): SGDLS, YYNGEE. The CDR3 length is 15 residues. The CDR3: CASSAEAGGGNTIYF. The CDR3, as DNA: TGTGCCAGCAGCGCCGAAGCAGGGGGTGGAAACACCATATATTTT.

The gene calls are TRBV27 and TRBJ1-2; D possibly corresponds to TRBD1 (5 bases). The CDR3 totals 14 residues. The ends were cut back, 6 bases at V and 5 bases at J, with 16 bases in the middle. Per germline, CDR1 MNHEY and CDR2 SMNVEV (reference sequence). The DNA for the CDR3 is TGTGCCAGCAGGAATATCGCCGGGGGTTATGGCTACACCTTC. This sequence encodes CASRNIAGGYGYTF.

V usage is TRBV28 and J usage is TRBJ1-1; no clear D. Germline CDR1 reads MDHEN; CDR2 reads SYDVKM. This CDR3 has 15 residues. The ends were cut back, 2 bases at V and 0 bases at J, with 10 bases in the middle. This CDR3 is CASSLTGTMNTEAFF. Written as DNA, the CDR3 is TGTGCCAGCAGTTTAACCGGTACCATGAACACTGAAGCTTTCTTT.

This chain connects TRBV4-3 to TRBJ2-1; D is unresolved. The V and J ends lost 0 bases and 13 bases respectively, with 10 bases between them. The germline V gene has CDR1 LGHNA and CDR2 YSLEER. CDR3 length equals 12 residues. As DNA, the CDR3 is TGCGCCAGCAGCCAAGACGGCATAAGACAGTTCTTC. Protein: CASSQDGIRQFF.

This clone was observed a single time. The gene calls are TRBV6-5 and TRBJ2-1; D is unresolved. Trimming cost V 5 bases and J 6 bases, with 11 bases left between them. There are 13 residues in the CDR3. Per germline, CDR1 MNHEY and CDR2 SVGAGI. The CDR3: CASSTRAINEQFF. In DNA, the CDR3 is TGTGCCAGCAGTACCCGCGCCATCAATGAGCAGTTCTTC.

V and J are TRBV7-9 and TRBJ1-3; no firm D call. The CDR3 has 15 amino acids. Germline V gives CDR1 SEHNR, CDR2 FQNEAQ (reference sequence). V was pared by 6 bases and J by 0 bases, with 12 bases between. CDR3 protein: CASSYSDYSGNTIYF. The CDR3, as DNA: TGTGCCAGCAGTTATAGTGATTACTCTGGAAACACCATATATTTT. The entire variable domain, with the rest obtained from reference TRBV7-9 and TRBJ1-3, is as follows: DTGVSQNPRHKITKRGQNVTFRCDPISEHNRLYWYRQTLGQGPEFLTYFQNEAQLEKSRLLSDRFSAERPKGSFSTLEIQRTEQGDSAMYLCASSYSDYSGNTIYFGEGSWLTVV.

V and J are TRBV9 and TRBJ2-6; TRBD2 matches 7 bases. Trimming removed 0 bases from V and 0 bases from J; junction bases left unmatched: 9. Germline CDR1 and CDR2: SGDLS and YYNGEE. The CDR3 has 19 residues. The CDR3 spells CASSVVWEGRHSGANVLTF. Written as DNA, the CDR3 is TGTGCCAGCAGCGTAGTGTGGGAGGGCCGGCACTCTGGGGCCAACGTCCTGACTTTC.